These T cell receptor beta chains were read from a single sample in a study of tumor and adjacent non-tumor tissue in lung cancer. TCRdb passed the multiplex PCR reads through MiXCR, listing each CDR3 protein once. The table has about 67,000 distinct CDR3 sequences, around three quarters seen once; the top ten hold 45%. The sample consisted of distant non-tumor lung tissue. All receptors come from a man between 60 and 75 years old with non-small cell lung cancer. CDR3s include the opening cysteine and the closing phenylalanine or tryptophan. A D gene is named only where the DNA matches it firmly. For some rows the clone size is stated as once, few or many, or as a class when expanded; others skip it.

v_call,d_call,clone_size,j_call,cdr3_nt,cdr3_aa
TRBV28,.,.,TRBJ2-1,TGTGCCTCGCAGGGAAGGAGAACCTACAATGAGCAGTTCTTC,CASQGRRTYNEQFF
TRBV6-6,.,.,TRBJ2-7,TGTGCCAGCAGTTACTATGGCCGGGGAATATGGAGGGAGCTGTACTTC,CASSYYGRGIWRELYF
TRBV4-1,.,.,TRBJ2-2,TGCGTCAGCAGCTCTGCCATAAACACCGGGGAGCTGTTTTTC,CVSSSAINTGELFF
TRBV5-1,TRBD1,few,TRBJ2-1,TGCTCCAGCAGCCCGGGGACAGGGGGGAAAGATGAGCAGTTCTTC,CSSSPGTGGKDEQFF
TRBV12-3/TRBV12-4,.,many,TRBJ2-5,TGTGCCAGCAGGCCCGGGACTTATCAAGAGACCCAGTACTTC,CASRPGTYQETQYF
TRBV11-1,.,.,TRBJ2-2,TGTGCCAGCATCAGTACTAGTGGCACCGGGGGGCTGTTTTTT,CASISTSGTGGLFF
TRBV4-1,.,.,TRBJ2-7,TGCGCCTGCAGACAAGGTCCAGTGGGGAACTACGAGCAGTACTTC,CACRQGPVGNYEQYF
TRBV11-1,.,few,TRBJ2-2,TGCGCCAGCAGCTATACTAGTGAGACAGGGGAGCTGTTTTTT,CASSYTSETGELFF
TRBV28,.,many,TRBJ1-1,TGTGCCAGCACCCGAGTCTGGACGAACACTGAAGCTTTCTTT,CASTRVWTNTEAFF
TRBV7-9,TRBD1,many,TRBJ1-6,TGTGCCAGCAGCTTCGGACAGGGAAGCTCACCCCTCCACTTT,CASSFGQGSSPLHF
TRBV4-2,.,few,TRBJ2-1,TGTGCCAGCAGCCGAGAACTAGCCAGGGACAATGAGCAGTTCTTC,CASSRELARDNEQFF
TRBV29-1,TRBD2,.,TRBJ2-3,TGTAGGGTTAGTTTATGGGGGGGTACGCAGTATTTT,CRVSLWGGTQYF
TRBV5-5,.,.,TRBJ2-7,TGTGCCAGCAGCTTGATTACGAGCTCCTACGAGCAGTACTTC,CASSLITSSYEQYF
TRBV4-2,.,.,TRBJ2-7,TGTGCCAGCAGCTACCGGGATGGGAGGAACGAGGAGTACTTC,CASSYRDGRNEEYF
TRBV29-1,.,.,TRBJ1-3,TGCAGCGTCGGTAGCCCTCGGGACTCTGGGAACACCATATATTTT,CSVGSPRDSGNTIYF
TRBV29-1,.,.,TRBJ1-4,TGTAACGCAAGACAGGAAGGTGAAAAAGTGTTTTTT,CNARQEGEKVFF
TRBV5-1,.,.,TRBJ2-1,TGCGCCAGCAGCTCCGGTCTGAGGATAGGGGCCAATGAGCAGTTCTTC,CASSSGLRIGANEQFF
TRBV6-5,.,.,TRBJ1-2,TGTGCCAGCGGTCGACAGCGTGGGAATAACTATGGCTACAACTTC,CASGRQRGNNYGYNF
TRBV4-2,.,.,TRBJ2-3,TGTGCTAGCAGCCAAGAGGGGGGCACACTCCGAAGAGATACGCAGTATTTT,CASSQEGGTLRRDTQYF
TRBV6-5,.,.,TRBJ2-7,TGTGCCATCAGTTACGAACGGGACTCCTGCGAGCAGTACTTC,CAISYERDSCEQYF
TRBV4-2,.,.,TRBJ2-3,TGTGCCAGCAGCCAAGAGGGGGCCACACTCCGGAGAGATACGGAGTATTTT,CASSQEGATLRRDTEYF
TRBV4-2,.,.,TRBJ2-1,TGTGCCAGCAGCCGGAACTGGGAGATTGAGCAGTTCTTC,CASSRNWEIEQFF
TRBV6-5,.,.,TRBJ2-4,TGTGCCAGCAGTTACTCTTTCCCCGATCTGGCCAAAAACATTCAGTACTTC,CASSYSFPDLAKNIQYF
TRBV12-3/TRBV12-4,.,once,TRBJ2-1,TGTGCCAGCAGCCCTAACGGGAGTCTTTTCAATGAGGAGTTCTTC,CASSPNGSLFNEEFF
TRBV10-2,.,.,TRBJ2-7,TGCGCCAACAGTGTACGAGTAAACGAGCAGTACTTC,CANSVRVNEQYF
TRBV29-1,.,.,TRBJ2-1,TGCAGCCTTAAAGATCCAGGAATCTACAGTGAGCAGTTCTTC,CSLKDPGIYSEQFF
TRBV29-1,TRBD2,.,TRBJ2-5,TGCAGCGTCCTCTCCCGGGCTAGCGGACAAGAGACCCAGTCTTTC,CSVLSRASGQETQSF
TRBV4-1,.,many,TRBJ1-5,TGCGCCAGCAGCACAGGGTTCGGGAATAGCAATCAGCCCCAGCATTTT,CASSTGFGNSNQPQHF
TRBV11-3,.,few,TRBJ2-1,TGTGCCAGCAGCTCAGTCCAGTTCTTC,CASSSVQFF
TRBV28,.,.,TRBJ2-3,TGTGCCAGCAGCTCTGTAGTGACGCAGTATTTT,CASSSVVTQYF
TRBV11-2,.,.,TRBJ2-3,TGTGCCAACGGCTTAGGGTCGGAGGATACGCAGTATTTT,CANGLGSEDTQYF
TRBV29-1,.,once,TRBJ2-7,TGCAGCGTTGATTACAGTGGGGACGAGCAATACTTC,CSVDYSGDEQYF
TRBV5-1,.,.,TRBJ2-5,TGCGCCGGCAGCAAAGAGGACGGCAGTCAAGAGACCCAGTACTTC,CAGSKEDGSQETQYF
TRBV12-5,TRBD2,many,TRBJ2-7,TGTGCTAGTGGTTTGGATAAATCGGGACTAGCGGCTTCCTACGAGCAGTACTTC,CASGLDKSGLAASYEQYF
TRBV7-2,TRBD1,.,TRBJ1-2,TGTGCCAGCAGCCCAGGGACAGGGAACGTTGGCTACAACTTC,CASSPGTGNVGYNF
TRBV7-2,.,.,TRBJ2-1,TGTGCCAGCAGCTTAGGACTGGGTCTTAACAATGAGCAGTTCTTC,CASSLGLGLNNEQFF
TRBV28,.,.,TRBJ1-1,TGTGCCAGCAATTCGACGAGTGCGGAAGCGGACACTGAAGCATTCTTT,CASNSTSAEADTEAFF
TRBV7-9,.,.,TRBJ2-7,TGTGCCACCAGCCAGGGGGGGGCGACCTACGAGCAGTACTTC,CATSQGGATYEQYF
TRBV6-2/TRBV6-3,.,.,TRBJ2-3,TGTACCAGCAGTTACTCAGGAACAGTCACAGAAACGCAGTATTTT,CTSSYSGTVTETQYF
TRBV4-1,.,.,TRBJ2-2,TGCGCCAGCAGCCACGATCGTGGCGGGATAAGGGAGCTGTTTTTT,CASSHDRGGIRELFF
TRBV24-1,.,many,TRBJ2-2,TGTGCCACCAGAAAAAGAGCCGGCGGGGAGCTGTTTTTT,CATRKRAGGELFF
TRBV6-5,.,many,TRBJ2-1,TGTGCCAGCAGTTACAACCATGAGCAGTTCTTC,CASSYNHEQFF
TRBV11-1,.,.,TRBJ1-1,TGTGCCAGCAGCTTAACGCCAGGGGCTGGAGCTTTCTTT,CASSLTPGAGAFF
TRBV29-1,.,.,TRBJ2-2,TGCAGCGCGGAGGGGGATAACACAGAGGAGCTGTTTTTT,CSAEGDNTEELFF
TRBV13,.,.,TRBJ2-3,TGTGTCAGCAGCTTAGCGAGGCAGAACACAGATACGCGGTATTTT,CVSSLARQNTDTRYF
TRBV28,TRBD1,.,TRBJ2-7,TGTGCCAGCAGTGGCCCCGGGACAGGGGTCTACGAGCAGTACTTC,CASSGPGTGVYEQYF
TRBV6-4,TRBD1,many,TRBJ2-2,TGTGCCAGCAGCGAAACGACAGGGGCTCCCACCGGGGAGCTGTTTTTT,CASSETTGAPTGELFF
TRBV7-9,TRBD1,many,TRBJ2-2,TGTGCCAGCAGCTCTGTCAGGGGGACCAGCACCGGGGAGCTGTTTTTT,CASSSVRGTSTGELFF
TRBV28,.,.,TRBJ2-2,TGTGCCAGCAATAAGGACCGGGAGCTGTTTTTT,CASNKDRELFF
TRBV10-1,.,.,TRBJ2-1,TGCGCCAGCAGTGTCGACTCCAGCTCGCACAATGAGCAGTTCTTC,CASSVDSSSHNEQFF
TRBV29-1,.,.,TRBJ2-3,TGCAGCGTTGGCAGCGGATCCACGGATATGCAGTATTTT,CSVGSGSTDMQYF
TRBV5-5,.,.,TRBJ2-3,TGTGCCAGCAGAGGGCGGGGAGAGCGGCCAGATACGCAGTATTTT,CASRGRGERPDTQYF
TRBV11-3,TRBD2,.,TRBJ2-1,TGTGCCAGCAGCTACCAGGGACTAGCGGTGAACAATGGGCAGTTCTTC,CASSYQGLAVNNGQFF
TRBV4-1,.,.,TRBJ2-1,TGCGCCAGGAGCCAAGGATCCAATGAGCAGTTCTTC,CARSQGSNEQFF
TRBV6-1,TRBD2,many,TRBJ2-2,TGTGCCAGCGCGGGAGGTCCTAGCCCCCTAGGGACCGGGGAGCTGTTTTTT,CASAGGPSPLGTGELFF